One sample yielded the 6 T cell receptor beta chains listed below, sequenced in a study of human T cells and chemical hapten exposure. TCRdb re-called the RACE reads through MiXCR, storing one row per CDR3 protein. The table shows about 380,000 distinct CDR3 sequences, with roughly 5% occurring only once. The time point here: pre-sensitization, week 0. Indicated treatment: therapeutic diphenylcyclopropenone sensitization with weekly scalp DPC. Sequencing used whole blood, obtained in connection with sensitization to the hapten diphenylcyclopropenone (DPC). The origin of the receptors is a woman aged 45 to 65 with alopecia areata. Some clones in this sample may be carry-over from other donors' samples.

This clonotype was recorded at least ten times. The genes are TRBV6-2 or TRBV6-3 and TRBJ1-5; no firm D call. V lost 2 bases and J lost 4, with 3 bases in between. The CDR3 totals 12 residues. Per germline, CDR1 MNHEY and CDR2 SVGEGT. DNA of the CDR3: TGTGCCAGCAGTTACGGGAATCAGCCCCAGCATTTT. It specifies CASSYGNQPQHF.

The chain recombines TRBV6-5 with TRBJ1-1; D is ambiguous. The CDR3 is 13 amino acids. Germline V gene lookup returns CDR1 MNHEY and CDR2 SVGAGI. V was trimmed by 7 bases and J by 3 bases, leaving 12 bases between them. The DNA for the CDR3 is TGTGCCAGCACCACGGAGTCTTACACTGAAGCTTTCTTT. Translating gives CASTTESYTEAFF.

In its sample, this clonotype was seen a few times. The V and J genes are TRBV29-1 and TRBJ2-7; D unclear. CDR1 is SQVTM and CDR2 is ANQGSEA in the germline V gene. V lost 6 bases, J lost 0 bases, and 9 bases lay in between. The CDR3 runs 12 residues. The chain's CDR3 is CSVLLNSYEQYF. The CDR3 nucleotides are TGCAGCGTCTTGCTAAACTCCTACGAGCAGTACTTC.

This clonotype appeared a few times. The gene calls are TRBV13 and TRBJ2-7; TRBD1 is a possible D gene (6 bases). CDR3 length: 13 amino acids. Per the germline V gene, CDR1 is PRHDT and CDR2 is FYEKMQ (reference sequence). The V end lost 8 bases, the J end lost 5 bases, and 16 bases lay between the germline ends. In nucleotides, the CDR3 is TGTGCCAGCGCAACTACAGGGAACCACGAGCAGTACTTC. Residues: CASATTGNHEQYF.

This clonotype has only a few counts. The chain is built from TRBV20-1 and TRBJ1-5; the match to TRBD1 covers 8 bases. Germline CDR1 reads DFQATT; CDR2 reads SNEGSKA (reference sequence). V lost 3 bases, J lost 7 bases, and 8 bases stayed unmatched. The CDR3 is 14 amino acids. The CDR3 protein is CSASPRTGYQPQHF. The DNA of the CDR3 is TGCAGTGCTAGCCCGCGGACAGGGTACCAGCCCCAGCATTTT.

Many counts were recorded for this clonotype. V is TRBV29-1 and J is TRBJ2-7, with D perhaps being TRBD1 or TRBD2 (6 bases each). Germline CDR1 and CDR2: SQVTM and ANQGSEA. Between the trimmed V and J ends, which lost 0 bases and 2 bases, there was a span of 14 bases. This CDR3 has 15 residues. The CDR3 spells CSVEDLRGAAYEQYF. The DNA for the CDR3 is TGCAGCGTTGAAGATCTTAGGGGGGCAGCCTACGAGCAGTACTTC.